Detailed here is one T cell receptor beta chain. The sample originates from a study of T cell changes during pregnancy in multiple sclerosis. The CDR3 runs 13 residues. V shed 4 bases and J shed 8 bases, with 13 bases lying between them. Per the germline V gene, CDR1 is SGHRS and CDR2 is YFSETQ. TCRdb's table, derived via immunoSEQ multiplex PCR, lists solely in-frame clones and lacks some. Of about 53,000 clones in the sample, approximately 91% are singletons; the top ten hold around 0.49%. The chain couples TRBV5-1 to TRBJ2-4; TRBD1 is a possible D gene (6 bases). This clonotype originated in a female donor with multiple sclerosis, enrolled in a pregnancy study. Sequences were derived from CD4+ T cells from peripheral blood mononuclear cells, sampled in the third trimester of pregnancy. The CDR3 DNA sequence: TGCGCCAGCAGCCTAGGGGGTATCGACATTCAGTACTTC. This translates into CASSLGGIDIQYF.